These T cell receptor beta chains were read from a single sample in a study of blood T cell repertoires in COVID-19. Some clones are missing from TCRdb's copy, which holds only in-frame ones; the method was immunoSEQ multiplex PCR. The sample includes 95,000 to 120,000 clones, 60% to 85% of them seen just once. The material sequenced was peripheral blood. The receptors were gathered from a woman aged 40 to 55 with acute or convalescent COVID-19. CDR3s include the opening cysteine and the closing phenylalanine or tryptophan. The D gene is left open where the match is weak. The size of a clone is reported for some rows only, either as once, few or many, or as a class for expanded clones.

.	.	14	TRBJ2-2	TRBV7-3	CASTGQGGSGELFF	TGTGCCAGCACCGGACAGGGAGGGTCCGGGGAGCTGTTTTTT
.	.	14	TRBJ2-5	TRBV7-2	CASSFQGGTETQYF	TGTGCCAGCAGCTTCCAAGGGGGAACGGAGACCCAGTACTTC
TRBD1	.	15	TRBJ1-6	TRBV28	CASSLGTGRLSPLHF	TGTGCCAGCAGTTTAGGGACAGGGAGACTTTCACCCCTCCACTTT
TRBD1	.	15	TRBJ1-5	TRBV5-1	CASSREGQGGQPQHF	TGCGCCAGCAGCCGAGAGGGACAGGGGGGACAGCCCCAGCATTTT
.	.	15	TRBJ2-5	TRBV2	CASSPGLGPGETQYF	TGTGCCAGCAGTCCGGGCTTAGGGCCGGGGGAGACCCAGTACTTC
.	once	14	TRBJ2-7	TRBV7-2	CASSLLTGSYEQYF	TGTGCCAGCAGCCTATTGACAGGTTCCTACGAGCAGTACTTC
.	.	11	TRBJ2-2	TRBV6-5	CASRTPGELFF	TGTGCCAGCAGGACACCCGGGGAGCTGTTTTTT
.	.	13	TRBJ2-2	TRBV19	CASSIAQTGELFF	TGTGCCAGTAGTATAGCTCAGACCGGGGAGCTGTTTTTT
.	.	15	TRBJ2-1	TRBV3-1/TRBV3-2	CASSQLASSYNEQFF	TGTGCCAGCAGCCAACTAGCGAGCTCCTACAATGAGCAGTTCTTC
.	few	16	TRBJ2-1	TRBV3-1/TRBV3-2	CASSPGDSLTYNEQFF	TGTGCCAGCAGCCCCGGGGATAGCTTGACCTACAATGAGCAGTTCTTC
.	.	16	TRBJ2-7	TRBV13	CASSLLPESETYEQYF	TGTGCCAGCAGCTTACTTCCGGAGTCGGAAACCTACGAGCAGTACTTC
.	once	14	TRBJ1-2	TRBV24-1	CATSDLRQAHGYTF	TGTGCCACCAGTGATTTGAGGCAGGCCCATGGCTACACCTTC
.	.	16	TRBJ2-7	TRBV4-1	CASSQEGTGTPYEQYF	TGCGCCAGCAGCCAAGAAGGTACAGGGACCCCCTACGAGCAGTACTTC
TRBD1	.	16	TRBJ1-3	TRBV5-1	CASSPHGQGSGNTIYF	TGCGCCAGCAGCCCCCACGGACAGGGCTCTGGAAACACCATATATTTT
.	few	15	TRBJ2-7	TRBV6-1	CASSEAYDSSYEQYF	TGTGCCAGCAGTGAAGCCTATGACAGCTCCTACGAGCAGTACTTC